Below, 20 T cell receptor beta chains from the same sample are listed, as sequenced in a study of blood T cell repertoires in COVID-19. The assay was immunoSEQ multiplex PCR, and TCRdb's table has in-frame clones only and misses some. The table lists tens of thousands of clones, over 75% of them singletons. Sequencing was carried out using peripheral blood. These TCRs come from a woman aged 55-75 years with COVID-19, enrolled during active disease.

The rearrangement joins TRBV7-8 to TRBJ2-1; D is possibly TRBD2 (5 bases). The V end lost 5 bases, the J end lost 9 bases, and 8 bases lay between the germline ends. From germline, CDR1 is SGHVS and CDR2 FQNEAQ. There are 11 residues in the CDR3. CDR3 protein: CASSRGGEQFF. The CDR3, as DNA: TGTGCCAGCAGCCGAGGAGGTGAGCAGTTCTTC.

The chain combines TRBV9 with TRBJ2-3; 8 bases are a match to TRBD1. The V and J ends lost 6 bases and 7 bases, in that order; junction bases with no gene match: 13. The CDR3 covers 15 residues. The germline V gene has CDR1 SGDLS and CDR2 YYNGEE. The CDR3 spells CASTKNQGAEYTQYF. In DNA, the CDR3 is TGTGCCAGCACCAAGAATCAGGGGGCAGAATATACGCAGTATTTT.

The chain recombines TRBV7-9 with TRBJ2-7, with 9 bases matching TRBD1. Germline V gene data show CDR1 as SEHNR and CDR2 as FQNEAQ (reference sequence). This CDR3 contains 16 residues. V lost 3 bases and J lost 6; bases outside the gene matches: 12. CDR3 amino acids: CASSFERWGQGGEQYF. DNA of the CDR3: TGTGCCAGCAGCTTTGAGCGCTGGGGACAGGGAGGCGAGCAGTACTTC.

V is TRBV28 and J is TRBJ2-3, with D possibly TRBD2 on 9 matching bases. V lost 5 bases and J 4 bases, leaving 25 bases between the germline ends. Germline CDR1 is MDHEN and CDR2 is SYDVKM. This CDR3 contains 18 residues. The CDR3, as DNA: TGTGCCAGCAGTGGCAGGGGGCTCAGCGGGAGGCCCCCAGATACGCAGTATTTT. Encoded protein: CASSGRGLSGRPPDTQYF.

This chain uses TRBV9 with TRBJ2-1, with 8 bases that match TRBD2. The CDR3 loop spans 14 amino acids. CDR1 is SGDLS, CDR2 YYNGEE, per germline. J gave up 6 bases and V 4 bases, and 6 bases lay outside the gene matches. CDR3 bases: TGTGCCAGCAGCTCCGGGGGGGATCCCAATGAGCAGTTCTTC. Translated, it gives CASSSGGDPNEQFF.

The chain combines TRBV7-9 with TRBJ2-1; possibly TRBD2 for D (7 bases). This CDR3 is 18 amino acids long. The germline CDR1 and CDR2 sequences are SEHNR and FQNEAQ (reference sequence). With 5 bases removed from V and 1 base from J, the gap between germline ends came to 21 bases. CDR3 nucleotides: TGTGCCAGCAGCCCCGGTTACGGGGGGCTAAGGTCCTACAATGAGCAGTTCTTC. Its protein product is CASSPGYGGLRSYNEQFF.

This chain joins TRBV10-3 and TRBJ2-7; 7 bases align to TRBD1. The V gene's germline CDR1 is ENHRY and CDR2 SYGVKD. The CDR3 extends over 12 amino acids. V trimming: 6 bases; J trimming: 2 bases; junction bases outside the gene matches: 1. For the CDR3, the DNA is TGTGCCATCAGGGACAGGACCTACGAGCAGTACTTC. Encoded protein: CAIRDRTYEQYF.

The rearrangement uses TRBV7-2 and TRBJ1-2; 10 bases agree with TRBD1. The V gene end was trimmed by 4 bases and the J gene end by 7 bases; junction bases not matched to a gene: 3. Germline V CDR1 and CDR2: SGHTA, FQGNSA. The CDR3 totals 13 residues. CDR3 amino acids: CASSSGQGTGYTF. CDR3 in DNA: TGTGCCAGCAGCTCGGGACAGGGGACTGGCTACACCTTC.

The chain has TRBV5-5 and TRBJ2-4; 7 positions match TRBD1. Germline CDR1 is SGHKS and CDR2 is YYEKEE (reference sequence). The length of the CDR3 is 13 residues. V shed 4 bases, J shed 5 bases, and the junction held 3 bases outside the gene matches. Here the CDR3 DNA reads TGTGCCAGCAGCGGGGGACAGCAAAACATTCAGTACTTC. Protein product: CASSGGQQNIQYF.

The gene calls are TRBV6-6 and TRBJ2-3, with 11 bases that match TRBD2. Germline CDR1 is MNHNY and CDR2 is SVGAGI (reference sequence). This CDR3 is built from 16 residues. V shed 10 bases and J 3 bases; nucleotides not matched to a gene: 12. DNA for the CDR3: TGTGCCACCTCTCGGACTAGCGGGTCAGGGACAGATACGCAGTATTTT. This codes for CATSRTSGSGTDTQYF.

The chain carries TRBV11-3 and TRBJ2-1; TRBD2 agrees at 11 bases. The V gene end was trimmed by 0 bases and the J gene end by 6 bases; junction bases not matched to a gene: 4. CDR3 length: 16 amino acids. CDR1 is SGHNT, CDR2 YENEEA, per germline. CDR3 nucleotide sequence: TGTGCCAGCAGCTTAGAACTAGCGGGAGTGTCCAATGAGCAGTTCTTC. Residues: CASSLELAGVSNEQFF. The entire variable domain, with the rest obtained from reference TRBV11-3 and TRBJ2-1, is as follows: EAGVVQSPRYKIIEKKQPVAFWCNPISGHNTLYWYLQNLGQGPELLIRYENEEAVDDSQLPKDRFSAERLKGVDSTLKIQPAELGDSAVYLCASSLELAGVSNEQFFGPGTRLTVL.

The chain couples TRBV6-5 to TRBJ2-7; 9 nucleotides align to TRBD1. The germline V gene has CDR1 MNHEY and CDR2 SVGAGI. The CDR3 spans 15 residues. V was pared by 0 bases and J by 6 bases, with 6 bases of the junction left unmatched. This CDR3 is CASSYSGTGPSEQYF. As DNA, the CDR3 is TGTGCCAGCAGTTACTCCGGGACAGGGCCGAGCGAGCAGTACTTC.

The chain is built from TRBV4-3 and TRBJ2-7; 7 positions match TRBD2. Germline CDR1 is LGHNA and CDR2 is YSLEER. CDR3 length equals 15 residues. Germline trimming cut 1 base from V and 4 bases from J; bases unmatched to any gene: 7. Here the CDR3 reads CASSQGGGSGYEQYF. The CDR3 DNA is TGCGCCAGCAGCCAAGGCGGCGGGAGCGGTTACGAGCAGTACTTC.

The gene calls are TRBV13 and TRBJ2-5; TRBD2 matches at 10 bases. The length of the CDR3 is 17 residues. Germline CDR1 PRHDT, CDR2 FYEKMQ (reference sequence). After removal of 5 bases from V and 11 bases from J, the junction contained 20 bases not matched to a gene. CDR3 loop: CASSIRTSGTAYSRQYF. The CDR3 DNA reads TGTGCCAGCAGCATACGGACTAGCGGCACAGCTTATTCAAGGCAGTACTTC.

This clone was counted a single time. The chain has TRBV27 and TRBJ2-1; TRBD2 agrees at 7 bases. V shed 6 bases, J shed 2 bases, and the junction held 4 bases outside the gene matches. CDR3 size: 14 residues. Germline CDR1 MNHEY, CDR2 SMNVEV (reference sequence). Written as DNA, the CDR3 is TGTGCCAGCAGCTCTAGCGGCCCCTACAATGAGCAGTTCTTC. Its translation: CASSSSGPYNEQFF.

The V gene is TRBV11-3, the J gene TRBJ1-4; 11 nucleotides align to TRBD1. This CDR3 is built from 14 residues. The V gene end was trimmed by 2 bases and the J gene end by 8 bases; junction bases not matched to a gene: 1. Germline lookup yields CDR1 SGHNT and CDR2 YENEEA. In DNA form, the CDR3 reads TGTGCCAGCAGCTTAAGGGACAGGGGGGAAAAACTGTTTTTT. This sequence encodes CASSLRDRGEKLFF.

The chain recombines TRBV7-9 with TRBJ2-2; TRBD2 matches at 7 bases. CDR3 length: 15 residues. The ends lost 4 bases at V and 4 bases at J; junction bases unmatched: 6. CDR1 is SEHNR, CDR2 FQNEAQ, per germline (reference sequence). The CDR3 DNA reads TGTGCCAGCAGCTCCAGAGCGGGATCCACCGGGGAGCTGTTTTTT. Its protein is CASSSRAGSTGELFF.

V gene TRBV6-5 combines with J gene TRBJ2-2; 7 bases map to TRBD1. The CDR3 is made up of 15 amino acids. J was trimmed by 6 bases and V by 6 bases; bases with no gene match: 10. CDR1 is MNHEY and CDR2 is SVGAGI in the germline V gene. The CDR3 DNA reads as TGTGCCAGCAGGACCGTAACAGGGGCCGCCGGGGAGCTGTTTTTT. Translating gives CASRTVTGAAGELFF.

This chain joins TRBV6-2 or TRBV6-3 and TRBJ2-7; 7 positions agree with TRBD1. Looked up from germline, CDR1 is MNHEY and CDR2 is SVGEGT. V gave up 4 bases and J gave up 3 bases; unmatched junction bases: 3. CDR3 length: 13 residues. The CDR3 loop reads CASSFGTVYEQYF. CDR3 sequence (DNA): TGTGCCAGCAGTTTCGGGACAGTCTACGAGCAGTACTTC.

Points on this clone: The same CDR3 arises from other DNA sequences in this sample as well. The chain has TRBV19 and TRBJ1-1; 7 nucleotides line up with TRBD1. Germline assignment: CDR1 LNHDA and CDR2 SQIVND (reference sequence). The CDR3 runs to 13 residues. The J segment lost 5 bases and the V segment lost 5 bases, leaving 5 bases of the junction unmatched. The CDR3 region is CASSVDRDTEAFF. The CDR3 DNA follows: TGTGCCAGTAGTGTTGACAGGGATACTGAAGCTTTCTTT.